These T cell receptor beta chains were read from a single sample in a study of blood T cells in healthy people across ages. TCRdb recomputed calls from the 5' RACE reads with MiXCR, one row per CDR3 protein. This sample yields some 890,000 distinct CDR3 sequences, of which 29% are seen a single time; 9.5% to 13% belongs to the top ten. The same specimen was also included in a second study, on T cells of mothers and their children.

Sequenced input: blood. The receptors stem from a woman between 40 and 55 years old in good health. The CDR3 runs from the conserved cysteine through the conserved F or W.

V gene	J gene	CDR3 protein
TRBV12-3/TRBV12-4	TRBJ2-5	CASSPTGVPETQYF
TRBV7-2	TRBJ2-1	CASSPMPSYNEQFF
TRBV29-1	TRBJ1-1	CSVDSRGNTEAFF
TRBV9	TRBJ2-1	CASSAHPRPGTYNEQFF
TRBV6-6	TRBJ2-3	CASSYRGRSGDTQYF
TRBV7-3	TRBJ1-2	CASRIIMGGYTF
TRBV3-1	TRBJ1-1	CASSPGQRSEAFF
TRBV6-2/TRBV6-3	-	CASSYSLDRPSYEQYF
TRBV12-3/TRBV12-4	TRBJ2-5	CASSLSHEATQYF
TRBV2	TRBJ1-1	CASRRDSEAFF
TRBV15	TRBJ2-7	CATSRARTASYEQYF
TRBV3-1	TRBJ1-2	CASSPRTGGHGYTF
TRBV7-9	TRBJ1-1	CASSLAAQGSGTEAFF
TRBV20-1	TRBJ1-3	CSARDTGTGNTIYF
TRBV2	TRBJ1-1	CASSVTIPNTEAFF
TRBV11-1	TRBJ1-6	CASSWKGHRNSPLHF
TRBV6-5	TRBJ2-3	CASSTLGGLTTDTQYF
TRBV4-3	TRBJ2-3	CASSQDVGTQYF
TRBV7-9	TRBJ2-1	CASSHGLANNEQFF
TRBV20-1	TRBJ2-1	CSVNMDEQFF
TRBV7-2	TRBJ2-7	CASSLVGQNYEQYF
TRBV4-2	TRBJ2-7	CASSQGLAGESYEQYF
TRBV5-1	TRBJ1-2	CASSETGHSTYGYTF
TRBV6-2/TRBV6-3	TRBJ2-5	CATTGLAGRRFQETQYF
TRBV2	TRBJ1-5	CASSSPGTGNNQPQHF
TRBV7-6	TRBJ2-1	CASSLAGQGGNEQFF
TRBV29-1	TRBJ1-1	CSAPGTENTEAFF
TRBV7-8	TRBJ2-1	CASSLGTTINNEQFF
TRBV6-2/TRBV6-3	TRBJ1-2	CASSAPSAGNYGYTF
TRBV3-1	TRBJ1-1	CASSQEGVSLSNAEAFF
TRBV20-1	TRBJ1-2	CSAFGQGTGKINYGYTF
TRBV5-5	TRBJ2-3	CASSLEALATDTQYF
TRBV12-3/TRBV12-4	TRBJ2-2	CASSFGGDGGELFF
TRBV7-9	TRBJ1-2	CASSSTGDRAYGYTF
TRBV27	TRBJ2-7	CASRQGYEQYF
TRBV7-9	TRBJ1-4	CASSLGGHPHLFF
TRBV5-1	TRBJ2-1	CASSGREEDEQFF
TRBV7-8	TRBJ2-1	CASSRTGGDFGEQFF
TRBV7-9	TRBJ2-2	CASSPSINTGELFF
TRBV20-1	TRBJ2-4	CSAAKRTRGITKNIQYF
TRBV12-3/TRBV12-4	TRBJ1-3	CASRSGSSGNTIYF
TRBV7-6	TRBJ2-7	CASSQARDRAYEQYF
TRBV7-9	TRBJ2-7	CASSLGKGSYEQYF
TRBV20-1	TRBJ2-7	CSATPGLTLYEQYF
TRBV20-1	TRBJ2-5	CSAGEDREETQYF